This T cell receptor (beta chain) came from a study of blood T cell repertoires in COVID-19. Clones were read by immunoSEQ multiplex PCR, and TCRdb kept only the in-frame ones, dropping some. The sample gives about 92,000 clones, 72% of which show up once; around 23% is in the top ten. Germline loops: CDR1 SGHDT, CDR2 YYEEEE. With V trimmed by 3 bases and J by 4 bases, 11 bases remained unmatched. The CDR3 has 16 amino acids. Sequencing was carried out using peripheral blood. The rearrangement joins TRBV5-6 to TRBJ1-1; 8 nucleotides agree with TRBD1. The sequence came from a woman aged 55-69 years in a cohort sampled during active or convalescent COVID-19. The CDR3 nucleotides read TGTGCCAGCAGCTATAGGACAGGGCCCACACCCACTGAAGCTTTCTTT. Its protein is CASSYRTGPTPTEAFF.